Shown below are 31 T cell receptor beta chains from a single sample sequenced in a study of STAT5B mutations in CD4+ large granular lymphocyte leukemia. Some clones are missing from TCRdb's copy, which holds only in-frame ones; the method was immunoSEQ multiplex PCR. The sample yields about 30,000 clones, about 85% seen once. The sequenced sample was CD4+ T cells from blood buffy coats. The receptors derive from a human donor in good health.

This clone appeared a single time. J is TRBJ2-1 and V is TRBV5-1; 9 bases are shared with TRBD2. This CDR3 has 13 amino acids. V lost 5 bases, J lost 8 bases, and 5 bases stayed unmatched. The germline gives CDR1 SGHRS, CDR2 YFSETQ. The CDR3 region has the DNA TGCGCCAGCAGTAGCGGGAGTGGCGATGAGCAGTTCTTC. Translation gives CASSSGSGDEQFF.

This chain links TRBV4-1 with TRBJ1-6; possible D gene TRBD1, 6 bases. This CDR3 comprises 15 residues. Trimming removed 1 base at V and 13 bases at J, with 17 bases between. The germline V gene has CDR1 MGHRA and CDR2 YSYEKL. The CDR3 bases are TGCGCCAGCAGCCAAGCCTCCCAGGGGAGTAGGCCCCTCCACTTT. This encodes CASSQASQGSRPLHF.

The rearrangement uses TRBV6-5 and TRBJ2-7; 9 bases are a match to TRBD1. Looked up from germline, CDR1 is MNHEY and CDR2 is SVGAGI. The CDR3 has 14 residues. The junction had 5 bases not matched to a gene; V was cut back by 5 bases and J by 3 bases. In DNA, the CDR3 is TGTGCCAGCAGTAACAGGGGGCTAGGCTACGAGCAGTACTTC. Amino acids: CASSNRGLGYEQYF.

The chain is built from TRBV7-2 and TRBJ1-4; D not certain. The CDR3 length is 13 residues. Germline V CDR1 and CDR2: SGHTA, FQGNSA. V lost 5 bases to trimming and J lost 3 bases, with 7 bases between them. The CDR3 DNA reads TGTGCCAGCAGCGCGGAGGCTAATGAAAAACTGTTTTTT. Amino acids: CASSAEANEKLFF.

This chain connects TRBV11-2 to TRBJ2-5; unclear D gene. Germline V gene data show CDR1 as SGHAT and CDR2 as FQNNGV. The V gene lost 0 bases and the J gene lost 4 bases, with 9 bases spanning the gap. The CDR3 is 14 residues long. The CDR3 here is CASSLDRPPETQYF. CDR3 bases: TGTGCCAGCAGCTTAGATCGCCCACCAGAGACCCAGTACTTC.

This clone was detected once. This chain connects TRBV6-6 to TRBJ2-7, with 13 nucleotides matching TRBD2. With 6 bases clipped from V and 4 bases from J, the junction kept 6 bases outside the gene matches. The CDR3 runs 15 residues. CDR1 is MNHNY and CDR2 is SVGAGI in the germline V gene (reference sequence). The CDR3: CASRLGTSGIYEQYF. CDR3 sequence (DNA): TGTGCCAGCAGACTCGGGACTAGCGGGATTTACGAGCAGTACTTC.

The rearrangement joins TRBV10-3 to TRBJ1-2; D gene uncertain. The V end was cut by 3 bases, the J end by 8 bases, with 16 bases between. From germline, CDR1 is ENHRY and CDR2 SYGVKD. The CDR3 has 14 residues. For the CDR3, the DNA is TGTGCCATCAGTGATTACATAGAAAAGTCGGGCTACACCTTC. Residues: CAISDYIEKSGYTF.

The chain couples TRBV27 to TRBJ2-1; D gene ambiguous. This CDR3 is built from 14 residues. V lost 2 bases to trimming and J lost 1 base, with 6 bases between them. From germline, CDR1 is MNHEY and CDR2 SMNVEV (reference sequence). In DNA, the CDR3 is TGTGCCAGCAGTTTAATGGCGTCCTACAATGAGCAGTTCTTC. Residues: CASSLMASYNEQFF.

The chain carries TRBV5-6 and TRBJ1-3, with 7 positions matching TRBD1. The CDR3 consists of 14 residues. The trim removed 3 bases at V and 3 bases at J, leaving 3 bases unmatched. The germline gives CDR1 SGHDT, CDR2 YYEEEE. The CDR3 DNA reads TGTGCCAGCAGCTCACAGGGGTTTGGAAACACCATATATTTT. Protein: CASSSQGFGNTIYF.

Here the CDR3 reads CASSEGKTQYF. The CDR3 DNA is TGTGCCAGCAGTGAAGGAAAGACCCAGTACTTC. The chain employs TRBV28 and TRBJ2-5; D gene uncertain. Germline lookup yields CDR1 MDHEN and CDR2 SYDVKM. Between the trimmed V and J ends, which lost 5 bases and 6 bases, there was a span of 7 bases. This CDR3 region has 11 residues. The full variable domain, rest sourced from reference TRBV28 and TRBJ2-5, is DVKVTQSSRYLVKRTGEKVFLECVQDMDHENMFWYRQDPGLGLRLIYFSYDVKMKEKGDIPEGYSVSREKKERFSLILESASTNQTSMYLCASSEGKTQYFGPGTRLLVL.

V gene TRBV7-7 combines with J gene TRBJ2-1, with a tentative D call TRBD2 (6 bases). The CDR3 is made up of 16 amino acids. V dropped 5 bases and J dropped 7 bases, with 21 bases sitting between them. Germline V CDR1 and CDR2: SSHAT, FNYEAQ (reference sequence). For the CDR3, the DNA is TGTGCCAGCAGCCCCGGACGGATCGTGGGGGGAAATGAGCAGTTCTTC. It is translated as CASSPGRIVGGNEQFF. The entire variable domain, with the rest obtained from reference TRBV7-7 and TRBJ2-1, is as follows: GAGVSQSPRYKVTKRGQDVTLRCDPISSHATLYWYQQALGQGPEFLTYFNYEAQPDKSGLPSDRFSAERPEGSISTLTIQRTEQRDSAMYRCASSPGRIVGGNEQFFGPGTRLTVL.

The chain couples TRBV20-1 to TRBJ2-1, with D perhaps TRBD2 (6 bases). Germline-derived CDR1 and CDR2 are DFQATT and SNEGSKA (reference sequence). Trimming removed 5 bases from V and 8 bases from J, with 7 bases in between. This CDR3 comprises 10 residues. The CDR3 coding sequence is TGCAGTGCTCGGAGGGATGAGCAGTTCTTC. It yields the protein CSARRDEQFF.

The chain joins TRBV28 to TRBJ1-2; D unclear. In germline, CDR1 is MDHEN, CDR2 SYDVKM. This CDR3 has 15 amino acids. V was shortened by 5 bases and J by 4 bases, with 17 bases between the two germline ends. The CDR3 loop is CASSPGGGPLYGYTF. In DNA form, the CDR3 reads TGTGCCAGCAGTCCAGGTGGTGGTCCGCTCTATGGCTACACCTTC.

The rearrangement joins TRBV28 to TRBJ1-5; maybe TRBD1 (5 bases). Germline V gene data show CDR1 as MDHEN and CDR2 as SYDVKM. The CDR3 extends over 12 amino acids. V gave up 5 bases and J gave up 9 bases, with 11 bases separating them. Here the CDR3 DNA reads TGTGCCAGCAGTCGACAGCTACGGCCCCAGCATTTT. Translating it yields CASSRQLRPQHF.

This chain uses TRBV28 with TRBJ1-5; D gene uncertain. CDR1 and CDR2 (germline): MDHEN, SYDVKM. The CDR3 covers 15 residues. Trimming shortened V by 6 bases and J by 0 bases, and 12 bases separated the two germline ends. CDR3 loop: CASSRSGYSNQPQHF. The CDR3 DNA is TGTGCCAGCAGCCGAAGCGGGTATAGCAATCAGCCCCAGCATTTT.

The CDR3 nucleotides read TGCGCCAGCAGCTCTCCCGCAGGGATTGACACTGAAGCTTTCTTT. Amino acids: CASSSPAGIDTEAFF. The J gene is TRBJ1-1, the V gene TRBV5-1; D possibly corresponds to TRBD1 (5 bases). V lost 3 bases to trimming and J lost 3 bases, with 15 bases between them. Germline lookup yields CDR1 SGHRS and CDR2 YFSETQ. This CDR3 is built from 15 residues. The whole variable domain, remainder taken from reference TRBV5-1 and TRBJ1-1, is KAGVTQTPRYLIKTRGQQVTLSCSPISGHRSVSWYQQTPGQGLQFLFEYFSETQRNKGNFPGRFSGRQFSNSRSEMNVSTLELGDSALYLCASSSPAGIDTEAFFGQGTRLTVV.

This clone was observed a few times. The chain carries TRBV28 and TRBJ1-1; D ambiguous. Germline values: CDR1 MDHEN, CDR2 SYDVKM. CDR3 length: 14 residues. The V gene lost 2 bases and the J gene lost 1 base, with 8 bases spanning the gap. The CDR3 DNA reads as TGTGCCAGCAGTTTAAGGCAGTCGAACACTGAAGCTTTCTTT. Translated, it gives CASSLRQSNTEAFF.

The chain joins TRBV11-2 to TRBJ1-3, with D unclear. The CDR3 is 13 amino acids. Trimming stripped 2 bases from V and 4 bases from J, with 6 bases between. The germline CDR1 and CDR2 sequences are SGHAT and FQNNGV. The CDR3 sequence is CASSLTSGNTIYF. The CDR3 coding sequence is TGTGCCAGCAGCTTAACCTCGGGAAACACCATATATTTT.

As DNA, the CDR3 is TGTGCCAGTTCCACAACAGTCAGCAATCAGCCCCAGCATTTT. Amino acid sequence: CASSTTVSNQPQHF. The chain joins TRBV19 to TRBJ1-5; D not resolved. CDR3 size: 14 residues. The ends were cut back, 8 bases at V and 1 base at J, with 12 bases in the middle. The V gene's germline CDR1 is LNHDA and CDR2 SQIVND (reference sequence).

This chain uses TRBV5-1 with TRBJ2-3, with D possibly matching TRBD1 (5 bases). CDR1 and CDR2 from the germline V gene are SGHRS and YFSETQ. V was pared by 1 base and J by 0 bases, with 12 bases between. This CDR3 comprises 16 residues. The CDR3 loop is CASSLSGPTSTDTQYF. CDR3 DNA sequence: TGCGCCAGCAGCTTGTCAGGGCCGACTAGCACAGATACGCAGTATTTT.

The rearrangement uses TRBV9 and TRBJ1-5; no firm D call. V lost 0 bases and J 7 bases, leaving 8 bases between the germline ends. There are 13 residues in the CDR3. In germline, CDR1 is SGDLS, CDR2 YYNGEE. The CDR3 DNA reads TGTGCCAGCAGCGTAGATTTGGAACAGCCCCAGCATTTT. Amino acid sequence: CASSVDLEQPQHF.

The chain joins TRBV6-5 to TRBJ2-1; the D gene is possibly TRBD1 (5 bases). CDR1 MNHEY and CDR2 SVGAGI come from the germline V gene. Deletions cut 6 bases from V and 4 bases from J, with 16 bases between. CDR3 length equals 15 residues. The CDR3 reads CASRSPNRNYNEQFF. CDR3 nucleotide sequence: TGTGCCAGCAGGTCACCGAACAGGAATTACAATGAGCAGTTCTTC.

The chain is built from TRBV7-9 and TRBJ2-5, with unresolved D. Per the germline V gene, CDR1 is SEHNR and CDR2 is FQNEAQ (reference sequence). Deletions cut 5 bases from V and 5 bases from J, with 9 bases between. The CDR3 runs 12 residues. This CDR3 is CASSAAGETQYF. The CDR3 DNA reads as TGTGCCAGCAGCGCAGCCGGGGAGACCCAGTACTTC.

The CDR3 sequence is CASSFASGRLNEQFF. DNA of the CDR3: TGTGCCAGCAGCTTTGCTAGCGGGAGGCTCAATGAGCAGTTCTTC. The chain carries TRBV7-9 and TRBJ2-1; TRBD2 matches 11 bases. J lost 6 bases, V lost 3 bases, and 4 bases had no gene match. This CDR3 is built from 15 residues. CDR1 is SEHNR and CDR2 is FQNEAQ in the germline V gene (reference sequence).

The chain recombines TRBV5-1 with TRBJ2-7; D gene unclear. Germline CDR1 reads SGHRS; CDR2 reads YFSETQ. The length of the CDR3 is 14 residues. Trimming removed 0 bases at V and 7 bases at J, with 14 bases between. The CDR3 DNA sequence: TGCGCCAGCAGCTTGGGGCAGGCATCTGGGGAGCAGTACTTC. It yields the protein CASSLGQASGEQYF.

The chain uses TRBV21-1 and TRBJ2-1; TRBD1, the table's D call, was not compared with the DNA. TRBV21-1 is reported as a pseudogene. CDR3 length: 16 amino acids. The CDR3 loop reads CASSSRQGDPYNEQFF. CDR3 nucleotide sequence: TGTGCCAGCAGCAGCCGGCAGGGGGACCCCTACAATGAGCAGTTCTTC.

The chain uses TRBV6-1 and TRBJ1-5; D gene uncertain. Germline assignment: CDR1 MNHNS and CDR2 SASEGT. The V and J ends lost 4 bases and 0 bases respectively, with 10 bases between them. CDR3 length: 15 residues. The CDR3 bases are TGTGCCAGCAGTGCCGGGCTCCTTAGCAATCAGCCCCAGCATTTT. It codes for CASSAGLLSNQPQHF.

CDR3 sequence: CASSLLARNRGPNTGELFF. DNA of the CDR3: TGCGCCAGCAGCCTCCTTGCCCGTAACAGGGGGCCGAACACCGGGGAGCTGTTTTTT. This chain links TRBV4-3 with TRBJ2-2; TRBD1 matches at 9 bases. Germline V CDR1 and CDR2: LGHNA, YSLEER. V lost 4 bases to trimming and J lost 0 bases; unmatched junction nucleotides: 12. The CDR3 has 19 residues.

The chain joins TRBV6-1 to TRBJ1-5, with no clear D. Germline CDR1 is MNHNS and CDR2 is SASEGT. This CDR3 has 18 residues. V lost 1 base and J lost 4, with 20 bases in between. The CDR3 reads CASSEGLPDRWRNQPQHF. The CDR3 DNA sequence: TGTGCCAGCAGTGAAGGGTTACCAGATCGTTGGCGGAATCAGCCCCAGCATTTT.

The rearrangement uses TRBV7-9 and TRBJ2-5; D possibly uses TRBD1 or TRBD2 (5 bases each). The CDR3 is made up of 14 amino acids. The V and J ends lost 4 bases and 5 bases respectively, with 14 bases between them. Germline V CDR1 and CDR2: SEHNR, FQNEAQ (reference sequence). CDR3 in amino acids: CASSSGTLGETQYF. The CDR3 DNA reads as TGTGCCAGCAGCTCCGGGACCCTAGGGGAGACCCAGTACTTC.

This CDR3 reads CARPGFNYGYTF. Written as DNA, the CDR3 is TGTGCCAGGCCAGGGTTTAACTATGGCTACACCTTC. This chain links TRBV19 with TRBJ1-2, with D possibly matching TRBD1 (5 bases). This CDR3 region has 12 residues. Germline-derived CDR1 and CDR2 are LNHDA and SQIVND (reference sequence). V lost 9 bases to trimming and J lost 1 base, with 9 bases between them.